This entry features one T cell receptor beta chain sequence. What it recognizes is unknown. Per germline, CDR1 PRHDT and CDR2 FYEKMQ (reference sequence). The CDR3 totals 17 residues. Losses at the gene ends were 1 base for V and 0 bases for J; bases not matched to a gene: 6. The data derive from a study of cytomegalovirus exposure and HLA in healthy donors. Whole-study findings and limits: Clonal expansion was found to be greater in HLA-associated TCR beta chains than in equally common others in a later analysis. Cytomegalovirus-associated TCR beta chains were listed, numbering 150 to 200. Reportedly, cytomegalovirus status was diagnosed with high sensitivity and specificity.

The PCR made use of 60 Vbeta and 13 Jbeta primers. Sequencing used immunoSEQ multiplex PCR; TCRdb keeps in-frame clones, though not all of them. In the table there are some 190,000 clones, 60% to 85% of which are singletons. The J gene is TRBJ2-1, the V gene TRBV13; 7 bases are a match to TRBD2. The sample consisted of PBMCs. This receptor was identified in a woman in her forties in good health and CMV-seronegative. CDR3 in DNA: TGTGCCAGCAGCTTAGCGCTAGGGACTACCTCCTACAATGAGCAGTTCTTC. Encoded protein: CASSLALGTTSYNEQFF.